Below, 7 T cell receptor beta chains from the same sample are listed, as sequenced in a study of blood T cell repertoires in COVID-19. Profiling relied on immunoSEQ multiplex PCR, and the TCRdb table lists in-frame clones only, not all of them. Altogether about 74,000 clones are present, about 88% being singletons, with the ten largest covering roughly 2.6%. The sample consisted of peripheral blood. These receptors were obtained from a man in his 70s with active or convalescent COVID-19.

The CDR3 DNA reads TGTGCCAGCAGCCTAGGCCAGGGAAGAAACACCATATATTTT. Translation gives CASSLGQGRNTIYF. The chain combines TRBV3-1 (or the pseudogene TRBV3-2) with TRBJ1-3; D perhaps matches TRBD1 (5 bases). The V end lost 4 bases, the J end lost 5 bases, and 12 bases lay between the germline ends. Germline-derived CDR1 and CDR2 are LGHDT and YNNKEL (reference sequence). There are 14 residues in the CDR3.

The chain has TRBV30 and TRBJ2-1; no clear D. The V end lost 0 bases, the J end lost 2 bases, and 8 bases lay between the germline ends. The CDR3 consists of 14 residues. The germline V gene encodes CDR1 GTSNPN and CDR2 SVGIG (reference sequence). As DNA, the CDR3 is TGTGCCTGGAGTGTATCCCGAGCCTACAATGAGCAGTTCTTC. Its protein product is CAWSVSRAYNEQFF.

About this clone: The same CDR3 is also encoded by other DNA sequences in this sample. CDR3 nucleotides: TGTGCCAGCAGCTTAGCGGGGGGGAGCACAGATACGCAGTATTTT. Its translation is CASSLAGGSTDTQYF. This chain links TRBV7-3 with TRBJ2-3; 9 nucleotides agree with TRBD2. CDR1 and CDR2 (germline): SGHTA, FQGTGA. J was trimmed by 0 bases and V by 2 bases; bases with no gene match: 0. The CDR3 runs to 15 residues.

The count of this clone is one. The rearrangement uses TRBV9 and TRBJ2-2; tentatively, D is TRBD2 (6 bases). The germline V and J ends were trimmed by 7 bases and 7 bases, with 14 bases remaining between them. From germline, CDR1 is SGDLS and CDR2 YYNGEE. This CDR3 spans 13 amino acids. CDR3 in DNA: TGTGCCAGCCGCCACGGCGGGGACGGGGAGCTGTTTTTT. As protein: CASRHGGDGELFF.

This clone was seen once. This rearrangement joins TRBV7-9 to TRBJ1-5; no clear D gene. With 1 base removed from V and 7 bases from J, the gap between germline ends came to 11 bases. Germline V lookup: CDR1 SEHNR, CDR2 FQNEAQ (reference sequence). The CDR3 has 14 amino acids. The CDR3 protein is CASSLVRSRQPQHF. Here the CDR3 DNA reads TGTGCCAGCAGCTTAGTAAGGTCGAGGCAGCCCCAGCATTTT.

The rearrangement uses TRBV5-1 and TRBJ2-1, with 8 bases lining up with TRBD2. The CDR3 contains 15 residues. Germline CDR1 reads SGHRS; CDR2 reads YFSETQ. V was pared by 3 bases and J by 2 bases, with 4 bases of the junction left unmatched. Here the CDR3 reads CASSSPGLAYNEQFF. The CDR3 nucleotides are TGCGCCAGCAGCTCCCCGGGACTAGCCTACAATGAGCAGTTCTTC.

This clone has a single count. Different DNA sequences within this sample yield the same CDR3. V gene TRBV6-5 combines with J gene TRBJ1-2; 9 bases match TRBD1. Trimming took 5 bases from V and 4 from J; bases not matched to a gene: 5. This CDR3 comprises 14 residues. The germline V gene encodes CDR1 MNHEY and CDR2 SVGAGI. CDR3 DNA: TGTGCCAGCAGTCCGGGACAGGGTACCTATGGCTACACCTTC. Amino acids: CASSPGQGTYGYTF.